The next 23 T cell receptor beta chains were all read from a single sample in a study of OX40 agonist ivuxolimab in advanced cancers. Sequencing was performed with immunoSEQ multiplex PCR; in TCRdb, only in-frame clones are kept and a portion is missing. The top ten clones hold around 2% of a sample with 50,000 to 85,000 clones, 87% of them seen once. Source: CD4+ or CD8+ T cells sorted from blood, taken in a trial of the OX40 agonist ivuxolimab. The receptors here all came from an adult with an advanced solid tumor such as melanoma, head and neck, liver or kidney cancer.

The CDR3 sequence: CASSPWTEQNTEAFF. The CDR3 DNA sequence: TGTGCCAGTAGTCCCTGGACCGAGCAGAACACTGAAGCTTTCTTT. This chain joins TRBV19 and TRBJ1-1, with unresolved D. From germline, CDR1 is LNHDA and CDR2 SQIVND (reference sequence). The CDR3 has 15 amino acids. Trimming shortened V by 5 bases and J by 1 base, and 14 bases separated the two germline ends.

Here the CDR3 reads CASSRLDRANTGELFF. The CDR3 DNA reads as TGTGCCAGCAGTAGATTGGACAGGGCGAACACCGGGGAGCTGTTTTTT. The rearrangement links TRBV9 to TRBJ2-2; 8 positions agree with TRBD1. This CDR3 has 16 residues. The germline V gene encodes CDR1 SGDLS and CDR2 YYNGEE. The trim removed 5 bases at V and 0 bases at J, leaving 6 bases unmatched.

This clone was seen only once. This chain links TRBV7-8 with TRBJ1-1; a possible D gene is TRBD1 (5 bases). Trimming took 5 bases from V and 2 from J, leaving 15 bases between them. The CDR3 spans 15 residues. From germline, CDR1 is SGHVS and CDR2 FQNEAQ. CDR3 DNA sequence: TGTGCCAGCAGCCTACAAGGGACGTCCAACACTGAAGCTTTCTTT. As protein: CASSLQGTSNTEAFF.

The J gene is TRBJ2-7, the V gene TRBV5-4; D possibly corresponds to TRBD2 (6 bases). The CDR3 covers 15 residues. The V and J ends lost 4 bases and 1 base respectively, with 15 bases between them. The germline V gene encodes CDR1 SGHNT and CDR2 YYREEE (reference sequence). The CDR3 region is CASSPGSQVSYEQYF. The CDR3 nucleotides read TGTGCCAGCAGCCCCGGGAGCCAGGTATCCTACGAGCAGTACTTC. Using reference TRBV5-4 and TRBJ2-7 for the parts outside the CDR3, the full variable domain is ETGVTQSPTHLIKTRGQQVTLRCSSQSGHNTVSWYQQALGQGPQFIFQYYREEENGRGNFPPRFSGLQFPNYSSELNVNALELDDSALYLCASSPGSQVSYEQYFGPGTRLTVT.

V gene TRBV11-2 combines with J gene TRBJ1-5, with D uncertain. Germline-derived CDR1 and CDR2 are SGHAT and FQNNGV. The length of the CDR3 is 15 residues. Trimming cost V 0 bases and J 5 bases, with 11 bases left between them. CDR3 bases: TGTGCCAGCAGCTTAGATATGGGCAGAGATCAGCCCCAGCATTTT. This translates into CASSLDMGRDQPQHF. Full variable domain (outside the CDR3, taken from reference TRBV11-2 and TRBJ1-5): EAGVAQSPRYKIIEKRQSVAFWCNPISGHATLYWYQQILGQGPKLLIQFQNNGVVDDSQLPKDRFSAERLKGVDSTLKIQPAKLEDSAVYLCASSLDMGRDQPQHFGDGTRLSIL.

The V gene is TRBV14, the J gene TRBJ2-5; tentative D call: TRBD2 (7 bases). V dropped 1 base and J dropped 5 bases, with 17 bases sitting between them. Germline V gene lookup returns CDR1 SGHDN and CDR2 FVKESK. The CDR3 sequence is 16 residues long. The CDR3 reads CASSQVRGATGETQYF. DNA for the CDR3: TGTGCCAGCAGCCAAGTACGGGGGGCCACGGGGGAGACCCAGTACTTC.

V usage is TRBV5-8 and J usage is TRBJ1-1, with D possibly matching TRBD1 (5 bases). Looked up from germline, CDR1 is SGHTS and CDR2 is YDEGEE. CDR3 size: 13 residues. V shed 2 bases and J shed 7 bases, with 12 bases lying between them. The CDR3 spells CASSFAGVGEAFF. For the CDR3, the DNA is TGTGCCAGCAGCTTCGCGGGGGTGGGTGAAGCTTTCTTT.

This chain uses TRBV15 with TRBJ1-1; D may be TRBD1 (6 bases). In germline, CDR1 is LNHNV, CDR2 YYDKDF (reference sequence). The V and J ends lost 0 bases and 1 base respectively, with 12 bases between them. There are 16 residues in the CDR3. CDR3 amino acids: CATSRDRGAGNTEAFF. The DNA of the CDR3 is TGTGCCACCAGCAGAGATCGGGGGGCGGGGAACACTGAAGCTTTCTTT. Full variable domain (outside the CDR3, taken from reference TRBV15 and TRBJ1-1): DAMVIQNPRYQVTQFGKPVTLSCSQTLNHNVMYWYQQKSSQAPKLLFHYYDKDFNNEADTPDNFQSRRPNTSFCFLDIRSPGLGDTAMYLCATSRDRGAGNTEAFFGQGTRLTVV.

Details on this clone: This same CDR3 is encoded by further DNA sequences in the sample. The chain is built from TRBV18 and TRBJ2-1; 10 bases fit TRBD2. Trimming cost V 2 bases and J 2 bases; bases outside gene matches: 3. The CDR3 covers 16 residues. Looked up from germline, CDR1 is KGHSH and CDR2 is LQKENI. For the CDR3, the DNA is TGTGCCAGCTCACCAGGCCTAGCGGGGGCCTACAATGAGCAGTTCTTC. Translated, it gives CASSPGLAGAYNEQFF.

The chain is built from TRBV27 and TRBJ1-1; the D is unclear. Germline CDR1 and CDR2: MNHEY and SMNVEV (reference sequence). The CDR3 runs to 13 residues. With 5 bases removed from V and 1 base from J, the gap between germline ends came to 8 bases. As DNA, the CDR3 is TGTGCCAGCAGTATTCGGGGGAACACTGAAGCTTTCTTT. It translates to CASSIRGNTEAFF.

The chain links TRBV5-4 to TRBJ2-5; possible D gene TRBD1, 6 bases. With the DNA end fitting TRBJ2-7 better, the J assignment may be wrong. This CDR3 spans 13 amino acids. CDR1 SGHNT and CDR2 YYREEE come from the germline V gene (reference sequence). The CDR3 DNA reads TGTGCCAGCAGTCTTTGGGGGCGCCTCGAGCAGTACTTC. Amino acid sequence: CASSLWGRLEQYF.

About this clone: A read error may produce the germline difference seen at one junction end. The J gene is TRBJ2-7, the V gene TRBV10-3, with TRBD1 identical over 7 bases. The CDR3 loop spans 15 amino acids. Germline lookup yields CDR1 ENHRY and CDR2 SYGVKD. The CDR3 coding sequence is TGTGCCAGCAGTTACACCTCCGACAGGGACTACGAGCAGTACTTC. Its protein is CASSYTSDRDYEQYF.

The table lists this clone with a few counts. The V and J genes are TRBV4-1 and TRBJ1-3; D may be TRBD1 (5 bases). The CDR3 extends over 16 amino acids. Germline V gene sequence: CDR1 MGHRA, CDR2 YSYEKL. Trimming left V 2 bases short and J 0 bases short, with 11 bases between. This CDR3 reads CASSQPGRSSGNTIYF. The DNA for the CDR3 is TGCGCCAGCAGCCAACCGGGACGAAGCTCTGGAAACACCATATATTTT.

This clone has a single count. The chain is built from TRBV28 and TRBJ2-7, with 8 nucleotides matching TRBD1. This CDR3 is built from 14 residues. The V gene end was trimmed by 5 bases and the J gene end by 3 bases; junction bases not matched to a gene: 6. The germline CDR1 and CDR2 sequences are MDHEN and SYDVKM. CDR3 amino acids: CASSKGTGLYEQYF. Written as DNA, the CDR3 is TGTGCCAGCAGTAAAGGGACAGGTCTCTACGAGCAGTACTTC.

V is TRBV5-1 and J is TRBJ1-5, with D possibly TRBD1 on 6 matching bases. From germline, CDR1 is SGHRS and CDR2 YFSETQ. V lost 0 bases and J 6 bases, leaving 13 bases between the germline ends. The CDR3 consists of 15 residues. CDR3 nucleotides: TGCGCCAGCAGCTTGGCCGGGGGGCCTACTCAGCCCCAGCATTTT. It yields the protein CASSLAGGPTQPQHF.

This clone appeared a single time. The CDR3 region has the DNA TGTGCCAGCAGTGACTGGGGGGGCGGCGAGCAGTACTTC. Residues: CASSDWGGGEQYF. This chain uses TRBV6-4 with TRBJ2-7; D is perhaps TRBD2 (7 bases). Per germline, CDR1 MRHNA and CDR2 SNTAGT. The CDR3 runs 13 residues. The germline V and J ends were trimmed by 1 base and 6 bases, with 10 bases remaining between them.

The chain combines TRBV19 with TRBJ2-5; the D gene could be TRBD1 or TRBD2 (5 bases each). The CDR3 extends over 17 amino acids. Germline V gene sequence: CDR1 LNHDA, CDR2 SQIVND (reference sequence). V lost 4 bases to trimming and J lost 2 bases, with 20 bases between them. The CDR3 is CASSNALRRDGQETQYF. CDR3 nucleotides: TGTGCCAGTAGTAACGCTCTCCGCCGGGACGGTCAAGAGACCCAGTACTTC.

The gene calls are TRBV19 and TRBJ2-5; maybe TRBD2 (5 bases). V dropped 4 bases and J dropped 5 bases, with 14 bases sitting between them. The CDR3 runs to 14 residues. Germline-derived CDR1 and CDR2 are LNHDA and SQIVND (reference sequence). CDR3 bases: TGTGCCAGTAGTACCTTACTAGGTACGGAGACCCAGTACTTC. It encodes CASSTLLGTETQYF. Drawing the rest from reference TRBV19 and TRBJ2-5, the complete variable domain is DGGITQSPKYLFRKEGQNVTLSCEQNLNHDAMYWYRQDPGQGLRLIYYSQIVNDFQKGDIAEGYSVSREKKESFPLTVTSAQKNPTAFYLCASSTLLGTETQYFGPGTRLLVL.

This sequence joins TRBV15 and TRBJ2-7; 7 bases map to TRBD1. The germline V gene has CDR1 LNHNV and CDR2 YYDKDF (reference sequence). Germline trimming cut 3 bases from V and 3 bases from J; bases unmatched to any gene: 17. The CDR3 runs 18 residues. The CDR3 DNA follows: TGTGCCACCAGCAGCTACGCCGCAAAAGGACAGGCGTACTACGAGCAGTACTTC. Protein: CATSSYAAKGQAYYEQYF.

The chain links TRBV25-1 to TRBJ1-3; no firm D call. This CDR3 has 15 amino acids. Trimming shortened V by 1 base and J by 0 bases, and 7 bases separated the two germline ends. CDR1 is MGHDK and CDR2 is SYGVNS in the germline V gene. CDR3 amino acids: CASSESESSGNTIYF. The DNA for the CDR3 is TGTGCCAGCAGTGAATCAGAGAGCTCTGGAAACACCATATATTTT.

The DNA for the CDR3 is TGTGCCAGCTCACCGCAAGAGGGGGCAGTCACTGAAGCTTTCTTT. Amino acid sequence: CASSPQEGAVTEAFF. The chain recombines TRBV18 with TRBJ1-1; 7 bases match TRBD1. The germline CDR1 and CDR2 sequences are KGHSH and LQKENI. CDR3 length: 15 amino acids. V was clipped by 3 bases and J by 4 bases; unmatched bases: 8.

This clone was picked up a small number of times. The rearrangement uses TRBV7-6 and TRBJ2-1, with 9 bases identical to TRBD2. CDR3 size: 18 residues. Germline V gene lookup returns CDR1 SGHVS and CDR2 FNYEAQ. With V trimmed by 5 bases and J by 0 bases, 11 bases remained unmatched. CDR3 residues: CASSPLRLAVNSYNEQFF. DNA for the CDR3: TGTGCCAGCAGCCCACTCCGACTAGCGGTTAACTCCTACAATGAGCAGTTCTTC.

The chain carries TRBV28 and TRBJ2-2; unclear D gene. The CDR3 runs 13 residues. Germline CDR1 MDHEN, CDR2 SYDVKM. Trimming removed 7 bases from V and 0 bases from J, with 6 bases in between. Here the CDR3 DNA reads TGTGCCAGCATCGGAACGAACACCGGGGAGCTGTTTTTT. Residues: CASIGTNTGELFF.